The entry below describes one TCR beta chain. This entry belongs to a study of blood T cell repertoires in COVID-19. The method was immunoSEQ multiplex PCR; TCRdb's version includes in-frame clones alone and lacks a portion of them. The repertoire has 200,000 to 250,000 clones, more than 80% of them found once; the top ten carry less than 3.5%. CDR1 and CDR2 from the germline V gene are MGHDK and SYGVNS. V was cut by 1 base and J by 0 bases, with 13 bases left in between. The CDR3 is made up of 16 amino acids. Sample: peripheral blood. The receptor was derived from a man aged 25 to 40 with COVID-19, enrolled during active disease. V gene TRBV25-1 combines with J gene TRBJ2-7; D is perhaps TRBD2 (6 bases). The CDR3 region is CASSELGGSRSYEQYF. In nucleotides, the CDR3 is TGTGCCAGCAGTGAATTAGGAGGGTCCCGCTCCTACGAGCAGTACTTC.